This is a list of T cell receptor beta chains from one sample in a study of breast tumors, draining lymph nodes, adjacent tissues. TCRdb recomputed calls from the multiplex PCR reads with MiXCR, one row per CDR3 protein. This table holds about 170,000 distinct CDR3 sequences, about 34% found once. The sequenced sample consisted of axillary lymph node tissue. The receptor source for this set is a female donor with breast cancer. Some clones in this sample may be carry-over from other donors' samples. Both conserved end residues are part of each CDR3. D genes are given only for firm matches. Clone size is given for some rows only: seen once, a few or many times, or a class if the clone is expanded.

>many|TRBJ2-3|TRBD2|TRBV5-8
CASSFLGRALDTQYF
TGTGCCAGCAGCTTCCTCGGGAGGGCGTTGGATACGCAGTATTTT
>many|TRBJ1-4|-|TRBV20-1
CSARGNEKLFF
TGCAGTGCTAGAGGAAATGAAAAACTGTTTTTT
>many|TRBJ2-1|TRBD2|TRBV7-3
CASGGRGAGNEQFF
TGTGCCAGCGGAGGGCGGGGGGCCGGAAATGAGCAGTTCTTC
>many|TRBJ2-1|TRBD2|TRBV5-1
CASRNSGGNSYNEQFF
TGCGCCAGCAGAAATAGCGGGGGGAACTCCTACAATGAGCAGTTCTTC
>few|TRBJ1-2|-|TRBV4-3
CASGQLQNYGYTF
TGCGCCAGCGGCCAACTGCAAAACTATGGCTACACCTTC
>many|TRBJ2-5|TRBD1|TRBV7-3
CASSPGGRGETQYF
TGTGCCAGCAGCCCAGGGGGAAGGGGGGAGACCCAGTACTTC
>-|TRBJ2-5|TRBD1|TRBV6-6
CAIRGQEVQETQYF
TGTGCCATCCGAGGACAGGAGGTCCAAGAGACCCAGTACTTC
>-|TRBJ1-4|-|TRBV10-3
CAISDRRGTNEKLFF
TGTGCCATCAGTGACAGGAGAGGAACTAATGAAAAACTGTTTTTT
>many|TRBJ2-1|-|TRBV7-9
CASSLAASHEQFF
TGTGCCAGCAGCTTAGCGGCTAGCCATGAGCAGTTCTTC
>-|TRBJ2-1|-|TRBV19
CASTKSGEPYNEQFF
TGTGCCAGTACCAAGTCCGGGGAACCCTACAATGAGCAGTTCTTC
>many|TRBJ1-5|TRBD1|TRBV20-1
CSAGYSGGGQPQHF
TGCAGTGCTGGATATTCAGGGGGTGGTCAGCCCCAGCATTTT
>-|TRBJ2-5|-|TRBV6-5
CASRGGGTAETQYF
TGTGCCAGCCGAGGGGGGGGGACGGCAGAGACCCAGTACTTC
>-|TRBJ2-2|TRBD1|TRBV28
CASSAPGQGIGELLF
TGTGCCAGCAGTGCACCGGGACAGGGAATCGGGGAGCTGCTTTTT
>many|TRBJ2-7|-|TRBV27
CASSLGSPASYEQYF
TGTGCCAGCAGTTTAGGCTCCCCCGCTTCTTACGAGCAGTACTTC
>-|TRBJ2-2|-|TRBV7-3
CASSLTVPSNTGELFF
TGTGCCAGCAGCTTAACTGTTCCTTCGAACACCGGGGAGCTGTTTTTT
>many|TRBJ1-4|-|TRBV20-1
CSARLRGTNEKLFF
TGCAGTGCTAGACTCCGGGGGACTAATGAAAAACTGTTTTTT
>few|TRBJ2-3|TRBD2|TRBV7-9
CASSLPTSGTDTQYF
TGTGCCAGCAGCTTACCGACTAGCGGCACAGATACGCAGTATTTT
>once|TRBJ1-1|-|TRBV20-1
CSARVLGGDTEAFF
TGCAGTGCTAGAGTACTCGGGGGGGACACTGAAGCTTTCTTT
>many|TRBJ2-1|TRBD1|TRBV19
CASSILGQGGNEQFF
TGTGCCAGTAGTATCCTTGGACAGGGGGGGAATGAGCAGTTCTTC
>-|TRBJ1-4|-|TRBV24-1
CATSGGIHEKLFF
TGTGCCACCAGTGGGGGGATCCATGAAAAACTGTTTTTT
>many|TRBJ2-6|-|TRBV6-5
CASSYSISRGISGANVLTF
TGTGCCAGCAGTTACTCGATAAGCAGGGGAATCTCTGGGGCCAACGTCCTGACTTTC
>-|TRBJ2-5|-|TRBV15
CPGLGGRDQETQHF
TGCCCGGGGCTCGGGGGCCGTGACCAAGAGACCCAGCACTTC
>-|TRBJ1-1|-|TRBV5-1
CASSLAGLGESEAFF
TGCGCCAGCAGCTTGGCGGGCCTGGGGGAGTCTGAAGCTTTCTTT
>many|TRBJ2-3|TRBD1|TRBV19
CASGGTGADTQYF
TGTGCCAGTGGGGGGACAGGGGCTGATACGCAGTATTTT
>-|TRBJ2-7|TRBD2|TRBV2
CASTGLALSYEQYF
TGTGCCAGCACCGGACTAGCCCTATCCTACGAGCAGTACTTC
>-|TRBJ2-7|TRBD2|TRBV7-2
CASSQPGLPYEQYF
TGCGCCAGCAGCCAACCGGGACTACCCTACGAGCAGTACTTC
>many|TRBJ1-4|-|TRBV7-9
CASSLGLRTNEKLFF
TGTGCCAGCAGCTTAGGTCTCCGGACTAATGAAAAACTGTTTTTT
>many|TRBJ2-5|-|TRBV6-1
CASSVGETQYF
TGTGCCAGCAGTGTTGGGGAGACCCAGTACTTC
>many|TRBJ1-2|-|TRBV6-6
CASSYAASGYTF
TGTGCCAGCAGTTACGCGGCGAGCGGCTACACCTTC
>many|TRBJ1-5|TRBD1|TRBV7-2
CASSLTGVSNQPQHF
TGTGCCAGCAGCCTTACAGGGGTCAGCAATCAGCCCCAGCATTTT
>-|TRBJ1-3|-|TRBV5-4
CASNSGAGAGNTIYF
TGTGCCAGCAATTCCGGGGCAGGGGCTGGAAACACCATATATTTT
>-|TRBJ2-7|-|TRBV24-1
CATSESGVFEQYF
TGTGCCACCAGTGAGTCGGGGGTCTTCGAGCAGTACTTC
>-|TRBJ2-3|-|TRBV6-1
CASRHRDGRTDTQYF
TGTGCCAGCAGGCACCGGGACGGGCGCACAGATACGCAGTATTTT
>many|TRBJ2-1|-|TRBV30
CACEAGTRDEQFF
TGTGCCTGCGAAGCCGGGACCAGGGATGAGCAGTTCTTC
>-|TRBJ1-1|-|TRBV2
CASSVQGGTEAFF
TGTGCCAGCAGTGTACAGGGAGGCACTGAAGCTTTCTTT
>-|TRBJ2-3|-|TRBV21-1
CASSTSSPGSGNTQYF
TGTGCCAGCAGCACTAGCAGCCCAGGTAGCGGGAATACGCAGTATTTT
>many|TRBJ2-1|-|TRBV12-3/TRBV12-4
CASIRRGEQFF
TGTGCCAGCATAAGAAGGGGAGAGCAGTTCTTC
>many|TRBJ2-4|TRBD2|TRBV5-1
CASSARTSGVSKNIQYF
TGCGCCAGCAGCGCAAGGACTAGCGGGGTGTCCAAAAACATTCAGTACTTC
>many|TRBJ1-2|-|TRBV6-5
CASSPLSGSISYGYTF
TGTGCCAGCAGTCCCCTCTCAGGGTCAATATCCTATGGCTACACCTTC
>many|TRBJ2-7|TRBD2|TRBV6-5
CASSTRWLAGYVQYF
TGTGCCAGCAGTACACGGTGGCTAGCGGGATACGTGCAGTACTTC
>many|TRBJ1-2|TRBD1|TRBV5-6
CASSSRGQRESYGYTF
TGTGCCAGCAGCTCAAGGGGACAGCGAGAAAGCTATGGCTACACCTTC
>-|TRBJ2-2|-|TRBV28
CASSPPSGGGGGELFF
TGTGCCAGCAGTCCCCCCTCCGGGGGCGGGGGCGGGGAGCTGTTTTTT
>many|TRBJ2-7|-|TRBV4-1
CASSQEGPAESYEQYF
TGCGCCAGCAGCCAAGAAGGCCCGGCAGAGAGCTACGAGCAGTACTTC
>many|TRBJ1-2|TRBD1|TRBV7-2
CASSLEIVATGAYGYTF
TGTGCCAGCAGCTTAGAAATCGTAGCGACAGGGGCCTATGGCTACACCTTC
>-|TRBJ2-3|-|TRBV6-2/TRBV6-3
CASSHSSDEQYF
TGTGCCAGCAGTCACTCGTCCGATGAGCAGTATTTT
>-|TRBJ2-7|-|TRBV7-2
CASSLGTEPLYEQHF
TGTGCCAGCAGCTTGGGAACTGAACCTCTCTACGAGCAGCACTTC
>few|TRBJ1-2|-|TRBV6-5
CASSHSASYGYTF
TGTGCCAGCAGTCACTCAGCCAGTTATGGCTACACCTTC
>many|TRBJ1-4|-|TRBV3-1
CASSHPPTNEKLFF
TGTGCCAGCAGCCATCCCCCAACTAATGAAAAACTGTTTTTT
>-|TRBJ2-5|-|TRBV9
CASSVYLEGEETQYF
TGTGCCAGCAGCGTATATCTCGAGGGGGAAGAGACCCAGTACTTC
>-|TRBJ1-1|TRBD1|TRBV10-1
CASKQGVNTEAFF
TGCGCCAGCAAGCAGGGGGTAAACACTGAAGCTTTCTTT
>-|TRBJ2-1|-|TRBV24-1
CAKGRWSSYNEQFF
TGTGCCAAGGGTCGGTGGAGCTCCTACAATGAGCAGTTCTTC
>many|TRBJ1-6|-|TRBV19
CASSTRDSYNSPLHF
TGTGCCAGTAGTACCCGGGACTCCTATAATTCACCCCTCCACTTT
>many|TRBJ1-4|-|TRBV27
CASSLVAGGGEKLFF
TGTGCCAGCAGTTTGGTCGCGGGGGGCGGGGAAAAACTGTTTTTT
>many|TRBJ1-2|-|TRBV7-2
CASSSSIGGNYGYTF
TGTGCCAGCAGCTCCTCGATAGGGGGAAACTATGGCTACACCTTC
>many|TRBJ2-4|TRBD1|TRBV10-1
CASSKRQGSHIQYF
TGCGCCAGCAGTAAGAGACAGGGGAGCCACATTCAGTACTTC
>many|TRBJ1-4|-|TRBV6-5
CASRGPWGVATNEKLFF
TGTGCCAGCAGAGGTCCATGGGGCGTTGCAACTAATGAAAAACTGTTTTTT
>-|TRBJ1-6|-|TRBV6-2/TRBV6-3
CASSTSSPLHF
TGTGCCAGCAGTACGAGTTCACCCCTCCACTTT
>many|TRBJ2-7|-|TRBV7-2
CASSFYSGYEQYF
TGTGCCAGCAGCTTCTACTCTGGGTACGAGCAGTACTTC
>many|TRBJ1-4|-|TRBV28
CASSLRGLGEKLFF
TGTGCCAGCAGTCTCAGGGGACTCGGTGAAAAACTGTTTTTT
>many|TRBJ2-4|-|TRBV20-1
CSALRSRLQNIQYF
TGCAGTGCCCTCAGATCTAGGCTCCAAAACATTCAGTACTTC